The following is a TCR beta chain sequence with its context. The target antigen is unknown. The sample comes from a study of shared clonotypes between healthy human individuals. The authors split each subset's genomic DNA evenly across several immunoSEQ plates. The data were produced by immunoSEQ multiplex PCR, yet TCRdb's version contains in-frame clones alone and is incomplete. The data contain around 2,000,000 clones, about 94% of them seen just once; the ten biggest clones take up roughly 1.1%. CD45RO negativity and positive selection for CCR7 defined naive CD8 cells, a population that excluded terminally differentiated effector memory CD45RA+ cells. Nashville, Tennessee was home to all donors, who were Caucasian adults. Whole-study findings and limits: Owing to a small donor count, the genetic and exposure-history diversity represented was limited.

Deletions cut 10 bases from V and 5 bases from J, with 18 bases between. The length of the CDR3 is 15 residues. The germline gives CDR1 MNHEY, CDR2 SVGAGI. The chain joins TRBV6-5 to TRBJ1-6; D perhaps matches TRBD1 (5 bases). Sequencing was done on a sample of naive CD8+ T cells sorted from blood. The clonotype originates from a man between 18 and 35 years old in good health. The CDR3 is CATHTLDTDNSPLHF. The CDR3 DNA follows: TGTGCCACGCATACCTTGGACACCGATAATTCACCCCTCCACTTT.